This note documents a single TCR beta chain sequence. CDR3 size: 14 residues. The germline V and J ends were trimmed by 0 bases and 3 bases, with 8 bases remaining between them. Germline V gene sequence: CDR1 MNHEY, CDR2 SMNVEV (reference sequence). This sample stems from a study of blood T cell repertoires in COVID-19. The cohort comprised adults aged 18 to 89 years residing in approximately 25 US areas. Assignment of participants to cohorts was predicated upon participant-reported clinical history. Recovered status in Cohort 3 required two negative PCRs, clearance, or symptom resolution. Assay used: immunoSEQ multiplex PCR; TCRdb lists only in-frame clones, some missing. The sample has about 380,000 clones, 70% to 90% seen once.

Sequencing input: PBMCs or T cells enriched from blood (not recorded which). This receptor was obtained from a man under 40 who had recovered from COVID-19. The rearrangement links TRBV27 to TRBJ1-1; D remains unclear. CDR3 amino acids: CASSLSILYTEAFF. The CDR3 nucleotides read TGTGCCAGCAGTTTATCTATACTATACACTGAAGCTTTCTTT.